This T cell receptor (beta chain) comes out of a study of cytomegalovirus exposure and HLA in healthy donors. Study results and caveats: A later analysis found first-cohort TCR clusters tended to co-occur in the roughly 120 validation repertoires. Many donors carried some public TCRs, although rarity characterized most TCR sequences.

Profiled with immunoSEQ multiplex PCR; TCRdb holds only in-frame clones, not every one. Counted here are some 170,000 clones, about 83% occurring once; the ten biggest clones make up 1.4%. The CDR3 is 14 amino acids. CDR1 is SGHTA, CDR2 FQGNSA, per germline. The V gene end was trimmed by 1 base and the J gene end by 11 bases; junction bases not matched to a gene: 5. Details on this clone: The antigen is undetermined.

J is TRBJ2-1 and V is TRBV7-2; 10 bases fit TRBD2. Sequenced: PBMCs. This sequence was found in a woman aged 30 to 39 in good health and CMV-seronegative. In nucleotides, the CDR3 is TGTGCCAGCAGCTTAGGAAGCGGGGGGGCCCAGCAGTTCTTC. Its protein is CASSLGSGGAQQFF.